The source of this T cell receptor (beta chain) is a study of cytomegalovirus exposure and HLA in healthy donors. PCR was performed using 60 Vbeta and 13 Jbeta primers. Sequenced by immunoSEQ multiplex PCR; TCRdb stores in-frame clones only, minus some. Of 99,000 or so clones in the sample, about 12% were seen once. General observations from the study: Cytomegalovirus-associated status was assigned to some 160 TCR beta chains. With DRB1 most and HLA-C fewest, TCR association rates differed between HLA loci in a later analysis. Per published reports, the classifier diagnosed cytomegalovirus status with high specificity and sensitivity.

A note on this clone: Antigen specificity is unknown.

Germline V gene sequence: CDR1 MNHNS, CDR2 SASEGT. V was trimmed by 2 bases and J by 8 bases, leaving 10 bases between them. The CDR3 length is 13 residues. The TCR sequence derives from a man in his forties in good health and CMV-seropositive. Sequencing was done on a sample of PBMCs. V is TRBV6-1 and J is TRBJ1-5; D call uncertain. Here the CDR3 reads CASSELEGEPQHF. The CDR3 DNA is TGTGCCAGCAGTGAATTAGAAGGAGAGCCCCAGCATTTT.